This is a list of T cell receptor beta chains from one sample in a study of cytomegalovirus exposure and HLA in healthy donors. TCRdb keeps only in-frame clones here, not all; method: immunoSEQ multiplex PCR. The sample yields approximately 170,000 clones, over 80% seen once. The sample comprised PBMCs. The receptor source for this set is a male donor in good health and CMV-seronegative. The CDR3 runs from the conserved cysteine through the conserved F or W. D genes are given only for firm matches. Rows give clone size only sometimes, using once, few, many, or a class for an expanded clone.

CDR3 protein: CSVGRLNTEAFF; CDR3 DNA: TGCAGCGTTGGCAGGCTGAACACTGAAGCTTTCTTT; V gene: TRBV29-1; clone size: once; D gene: NA; J gene: TRBJ1-1
CDR3 protein: CASSYRGTNTEAFF; CDR3 DNA: TGTGCCAGCTCATACAGGGGTACGAACACTGAAGCTTTCTTT; V gene: TRBV18; clone size: NA; D gene: TRBD1; J gene: TRBJ1-1
CDR3 protein: CASQPEGDEQYF; CDR3 DNA: TGTGCCAGCCAACCTGAGGGGGACGAGCAGTACTTC; V gene: TRBV18; clone size: NA; D gene: NA; J gene: TRBJ2-7
CDR3 protein: CASSSPSGGLVTGELFF; CDR3 DNA: TGCGCCAGCAGCTCCCCTAGCGGGGGGCTCGTCACCGGGGAGCTGTTTTTT; V gene: TRBV5-1; clone size: NA; D gene: TRBD2; J gene: TRBJ2-2
CDR3 protein: CASSSDRGIYEQYF; CDR3 DNA: TGCGCCAGCAGCAGCGACAGGGGGATCTACGAGCAGTACTTC; V gene: TRBV5-1; clone size: NA; D gene: TRBD1; J gene: TRBJ2-7
CDR3 protein: CASAEADTGELFF; CDR3 DNA: TGCGCCAGCGCCGAGGCGGACACCGGGGAGCTGTTTTTT; V gene: TRBV5-1; clone size: NA; D gene: NA; J gene: TRBJ2-2
CDR3 protein: CASSDQRRGVWNSPLHF; CDR3 DNA: TGTGCCAGCAGTGATCAACGCCGGGGGGTGTGGAATTCACCCCTCCACTTT; V gene: TRBV25-1; clone size: NA; D gene: NA; J gene: TRBJ1-6
CDR3 protein: CASSQDRTSGALNEQFF; CDR3 DNA: TGTGCCAGCAGCCAAGATAGAACTAGCGGGGCGCTCAATGAGCAGTTCTTC; V gene: TRBV4-2; clone size: NA; D gene: TRBD2; J gene: TRBJ2-1
CDR3 protein: CASRTTDRGFQPQHF; CDR3 DNA: TGTGCCAGCAGGACCACGGACAGGGGATTTCAGCCCCAGCATTTT; V gene: TRBV6-1; clone size: NA; D gene: TRBD1; J gene: TRBJ1-5
CDR3 protein: CASSYPSNTGELFF; CDR3 DNA: TGTGCCAGCAGTTACCCTTCTAACACCGGGGAGCTGTTTTTT; V gene: TRBV6-5; clone size: once; D gene: NA; J gene: TRBJ2-2
CDR3 protein: CASSFQNYGYTF; CDR3 DNA: TGTGCCAGCAGTTTCCAGAACTATGGCTACACCTTC; V gene: TRBV2; clone size: few; D gene: NA; J gene: TRBJ1-2
CDR3 protein: CAWNVGGNQPQHF; CDR3 DNA: TGTGCCTGGAACGTAGGAGGCAATCAGCCCCAGCATTTT; V gene: TRBV30; clone size: NA; D gene: NA; J gene: TRBJ1-5
CDR3 protein: CASSQRTPTNTGELFF; CDR3 DNA: TGCGCCAGCAGTCAGAGGACTCCAACGAACACCGGGGAGCTGTTTTTT; V gene: TRBV23-1; clone size: NA; D gene: NA; J gene: TRBJ2-2
CDR3 protein: CASSLYGRASGGSTDTQYF; CDR3 DNA: TGTGCCAGCAGCTTATATGGGCGGGCTAGCGGGGGCAGCACAGATACGCAGTATTTT; V gene: TRBV7-2; clone size: NA; D gene: TRBD2; J gene: TRBJ2-3
CDR3 protein: CSVSGSENTEAFF; CDR3 DNA: TGCAGCGTTTCCGGGAGCGAAAACACTGAAGCTTTCTTT; V gene: TRBV29-1; clone size: once; D gene: NA; J gene: TRBJ1-1
CDR3 protein: CASSKTGGNQPQHF; CDR3 DNA: TGTGCCAGCAGTAAGACAGGGGGCAATCAGCCCCAGCATTTT; V gene: TRBV6-5; clone size: NA; D gene: TRBD1; J gene: TRBJ1-5
CDR3 protein: CASRPGGKNTEAFF; CDR3 DNA: TGTGCCAGCAGGCCTGGGGGGAAGAACACTGAAGCTTTCTTT; V gene: TRBV6-5; clone size: once; D gene: NA; J gene: TRBJ1-1
CDR3 protein: CASSPGIGNSNQPQHF; CDR3 DNA: TGTGCCAGCAGCCCAGGAATCGGGAATAGCAATCAGCCCCAGCATTTT; V gene: TRBV7-9; clone size: NA; D gene: NA; J gene: TRBJ1-5
CDR3 protein: CAGSSTVNTEAFF; CDR3 DNA: TGTGCTGGCAGCTCGACAGTGAACACTGAAGCTTTCTTT; V gene: TRBV7-7; clone size: NA; D gene: NA; J gene: TRBJ1-1
CDR3 protein: CASKAQGAGNQPQHF; CDR3 DNA: TGTGCCAGTAAAGCCCAGGGGGCGGGGAATCAGCCCCAGCATTTT; V gene: TRBV19; clone size: NA; D gene: TRBD1; J gene: TRBJ1-5
CDR3 protein: CASSSTNPTRSNQPQHF; CDR3 DNA: TGTGCCAGCAGTTCAACCAATCCAACGAGGAGCAATCAGCCCCAGCATTTT; V gene: TRBV27; clone size: NA; D gene: NA; J gene: TRBJ1-5
CDR3 protein: CASSSTGGGVLGEKLFF; CDR3 DNA: TGTGCCAGCAGCTCAACAGGGGGAGGGGTGCTGGGTGAAAAACTGTTTTTT; V gene: TRBV7-6; clone size: NA; D gene: TRBD1; J gene: TRBJ1-4
CDR3 protein: CASSYSLAGGVNIQYF; CDR3 DNA: TGTGCCAGCAGTTACTCCCTTGCGGGGGGCGTAAACATTCAGTACTTC; V gene: TRBV6-5; clone size: NA; D gene: TRBD2; J gene: TRBJ2-4
CDR3 protein: CASSRRGPATGSYNEQFF; CDR3 DNA: TGTGCCAGCAGCCGGAGGGGCCCCGCGACGGGCTCCTACAATGAGCAGTTCTTC; V gene: TRBV5-6; clone size: few; D gene: NA; J gene: TRBJ2-1
CDR3 protein: CASSLGLTTYGYTF; CDR3 DNA: TGCGCCAGCAGCTTGGGGTTGACAACCTATGGCTACACCTTC; V gene: TRBV5-1; clone size: NA; D gene: NA; J gene: TRBJ1-2
CDR3 protein: CASSRTENTGELFF; CDR3 DNA: TGTGCCAGCAGTCGAACAGAGAACACCGGGGAGCTGTTTTTT; V gene: TRBV27; clone size: NA; D gene: NA; J gene: TRBJ2-2
CDR3 protein: CASSRPGQGYGYTF; CDR3 DNA: TGTGCCAGCAGTCGTCCGGGACAGGGGTACGGCTACACCTTC; V gene: TRBV27; clone size: NA; D gene: TRBD1; J gene: TRBJ1-2
CDR3 protein: CASSFPSAGPGNTIYF; CDR3 DNA: TGTGCCAGCAGCTTCCCATCTGCGGGGCCCGGGAACACCATATATTTT; V gene: TRBV11-2; clone size: NA; D gene: NA; J gene: TRBJ1-3
CDR3 protein: CASSLQRGGADTQYF; CDR3 DNA: TGTGCCAGCAGCTTACAGCGGGGGGGCGCAGATACGCAGTATTTT; V gene: TRBV11-2; clone size: NA; D gene: TRBD2; J gene: TRBJ2-3
CDR3 protein: CASSSGLAGETQYF; CDR3 DNA: TGTGCCAGCAGCTCTGGACTAGCGGGGGAGACCCAGTACTTC; V gene: TRBV11-3; clone size: NA; D gene: TRBD2; J gene: TRBJ2-5
CDR3 protein: CASSSHGQGTDTEAFF; CDR3 DNA: TGTGCCAGCAGCTCCCACGGACAGGGGACGGACACTGAAGCTTTCTTT; V gene: TRBV11-2; clone size: NA; D gene: TRBD1; J gene: TRBJ1-1
CDR3 protein: CASSESVAGFTGELFF; CDR3 DNA: TGCGCCAGCAGTGAGTCCGTAGCGGGGTTTACCGGGGAGCTGTTTTTT; V gene: TRBV10-1; clone size: NA; D gene: TRBD2; J gene: TRBJ2-2
CDR3 protein: CASSATGNSPLHF; CDR3 DNA: TGTGCCAGCAGTGCAACAGGGAATTCACCCCTCCACTTT; V gene: TRBV2; clone size: NA; D gene: NA; J gene: TRBJ1-6
CDR3 protein: CASSATGSQETQYF; CDR3 DNA: TGTGCCAGCAGCGCTACAGGGTCCCAAGAGACCCAGTACTTC; V gene: TRBV5-4; clone size: NA; D gene: NA; J gene: TRBJ2-5
CDR3 protein: CSATTGTEDQPQHF; CDR3 DNA: TGCAGCGCCACGACCGGGACAGAGGATCAGCCCCAGCATTTT; V gene: TRBV29-1; clone size: NA; D gene: TRBD1; J gene: TRBJ1-5
CDR3 protein: CASSPRGGLTEAFF; CDR3 DNA: TGTGCCAGCAGCCCCCGAGGAGGGTTGACTGAAGCTTTCTTT; V gene: TRBV11-2; clone size: NA; D gene: NA; J gene: TRBJ1-1
CDR3 protein: CASGLGGTSGRIEQFF; CDR3 DNA: TGTGCTAGTGGTTTGGGAGGGACTAGCGGTAGGATTGAGCAGTTCTTC; V gene: TRBV12-5; clone size: NA; D gene: TRBD2; J gene: TRBJ2-1
CDR3 protein: CASKPTRNTEAFF; CDR3 DNA: TGTGCCAGTAAGCCGACAAGGAACACTGAAGCTTTCTTT; V gene: TRBV19; clone size: NA; D gene: NA; J gene: TRBJ1-1
CDR3 protein: CASSTNRAGGRQPQHF; CDR3 DNA: TGTGCCAGCAGCACGAACCGGGCGGGGGGAAGGCAGCCCCAGCATTTT; V gene: TRBV7-8; clone size: NA; D gene: NA; J gene: TRBJ1-5
CDR3 protein: CASSPGQAPGTDTQYF; CDR3 DNA: TGTGCCAGCAGCCCCGGACAGGCCCCAGGGACAGATACGCAGTATTTT; V gene: TRBV11-3; clone size: NA; D gene: TRBD1; J gene: TRBJ2-3
CDR3 protein: CASSGPGQGSLNTGELFF; CDR3 DNA: TGTGCCAGCAGTGGACCGGGACAGGGGAGCTTAAACACCGGGGAGCTGTTTTTT; V gene: TRBV2; clone size: NA; D gene: TRBD1; J gene: TRBJ2-2
CDR3 protein: CASSSSSGRLVNEQYF; CDR3 DNA: TGTGCCAGCAGCTCATCATCGGGTAGGTTAGTGAACGAGCAGTACTTC; V gene: TRBV7-6; clone size: NA; D gene: NA; J gene: TRBJ2-7
CDR3 protein: CASSFFTSGNEQFF; CDR3 DNA: TGTGCCAGCAGCTTCTTCACCTCGGGTAATGAGCAGTTCTTC; V gene: TRBV7-2; clone size: NA; D gene: NA; J gene: TRBJ2-1
CDR3 protein: CSVEFGGLVWDYGYTF; CDR3 DNA: TGCAGCGTCGAGTTCGGGGGACTTGTGTGGGACTATGGCTACACCTTC; V gene: TRBV29-1; clone size: NA; D gene: NA; J gene: TRBJ1-2
CDR3 protein: CASSLALGVNTEAFF; CDR3 DNA: TGCGCCAGCAGCTTGGCCCTAGGGGTGAACACTGAAGCTTTCTTT; V gene: TRBV5-1; clone size: NA; D gene: NA; J gene: TRBJ1-1
CDR3 protein: CASSNLGGGYNEQFF; CDR3 DNA: TGTGCCAGCAGCAACTTGGGGGGGGGTTACAATGAGCAGTTCTTC; V gene: TRBV5-4; clone size: NA; D gene: TRBD2; J gene: TRBJ2-1
CDR3 protein: CASTYQRTDKRSTDTQYF; CDR3 DNA: TGCGCCAGCACCTACCAGAGGACAGACAAAAGATCCACAGATACGCAGTATTTT; V gene: TRBV10-2; clone size: NA; D gene: NA; J gene: TRBJ2-3
CDR3 protein: CAGSPGGQETQYF; CDR3 DNA: TGCGCCGGCAGTCCGGGGGGGCAAGAGACCCAGTACTTC; V gene: TRBV10-2; clone size: NA; D gene: TRBD2; J gene: TRBJ2-5